Listed below are T cell receptor beta chains from one sample, sequenced in a study of CD8 T cells in ankylosing spondylitis. Each CDR3 protein is one row after TCRdb ran MiXCR on the 5' RACE reads. The sample lists approximately 550,000 distinct CDR3 sequences; more than 9.5% were seen once. The sequenced sample was blood, either unsorted or a sorted T cell fraction (not recorded which). The receptors originated from a male donor with ankylosing spondylitis. Each CDR3 is given with its conserved first and last residue. A D gene is named only where the DNA matches it firmly. Clone sizes are given selectively: once, few, many, or a class where the clone is expanded.

d_gene: NA; v_gene: TRBV2; abundance: many; j_gene: TRBJ2-1; CDR3nt: TGTGCCAGCACACAGGGCGTGGACAATGAGCAGTTCTTC; CDR3aa: CASTQGVDNEQFF
d_gene: TRBD2; v_gene: TRBV20-1; abundance: few; j_gene: TRBJ2-1; CDR3nt: TGCAGTGCTAGAGGCGGGAGCCTTGGGGGCAATGAGCAGTTCTTC; CDR3aa: CSARGGSLGGNEQFF
d_gene: TRBD1; v_gene: TRBV29-1; abundance: many; j_gene: TRBJ1-1; CDR3nt: TGCAGCGTTGGTCTAAGGACAGGGAACACTGAAGCTTTCTTT; CDR3aa: CSVGLRTGNTEAFF
d_gene: NA; v_gene: TRBV5-1; abundance: NA; j_gene: TRBJ2-7; CDR3nt: TGCGCCAGCAGCAAGTCAGGGCAATCCTACGAGCAGTACTTC; CDR3aa: CASSKSGQSYEQYF
d_gene: TRBD2; v_gene: TRBV20-1; abundance: many; j_gene: TRBJ2-1; CDR3nt: TGCAGTGCTAGAGGTATACCGGCGGGGCGGGAGCCCCTTCCGTACAATGAGCAGTTCTTC; CDR3aa: CSARGIPAGREPLPYNEQFF
d_gene: NA; v_gene: TRBV28; abundance: few; j_gene: TRBJ2-5; CDR3nt: TGTGCCAGCAGTCCCCTTCAGGACGGAGGGGCCCAGTACTTC; CDR3aa: CASSPLQDGGAQYF
d_gene: TRBD1; v_gene: TRBV2; abundance: few; j_gene: TRBJ2-1; CDR3nt: TGTGCCAGCAGTTTCGAGACAGGGGGCTACAATGAGCAGTTCTTC; CDR3aa: CASSFETGGYNEQFF
d_gene: NA; v_gene: TRBV27; abundance: few; j_gene: TRBJ2-3; CDR3nt: TGTGCCAGCAGCCCTCGGACAGTGGCAGATACGCAGTATTTT; CDR3aa: CASSPRTVADTQYF
d_gene: NA; v_gene: TRBV20-1; abundance: once; j_gene: TRBJ2-7; CDR3nt: TGCAGTGCCAACCGAGGGGTTAACTACGAGCAGTACTTC; CDR3aa: CSANRGVNYEQYF
d_gene: NA; v_gene: TRBV7-2; abundance: NA; j_gene: TRBJ1-1; CDR3nt: TGTGCCAGCAGCTTAGCCCCCCCGGGGGAAGCTTTCTTT; CDR3aa: CASSLAPPGEAFF
d_gene: NA; v_gene: TRBV20-1; abundance: many; j_gene: TRBJ2-5; CDR3nt: TGCAGTGCTAGAGAATACAGGGCAGAGACCCAGTACTTC; CDR3aa: CSAREYRAETQYF
d_gene: NA; v_gene: TRBV20-1; abundance: few; j_gene: TRBJ2-5; CDR3nt: TGCAGTGCTAGGCAGGAGGAGACCCAGTACTTC; CDR3aa: CSARQEETQYF
d_gene: NA; v_gene: TRBV7-2; abundance: NA; j_gene: TRBJ1-1; CDR3nt: TGTGCCAGCAGCTTATTTCTAATGAACACTGAAGCTTTCTTT; CDR3aa: CASSLFLMNTEAFF
d_gene: NA; v_gene: TRBV20-1; abundance: NA; j_gene: TRBJ1-1; CDR3nt: TGCAGTGCTAGCCCCGGGAGGTACACTGAAGCTTTCTTT; CDR3aa: CSASPGRYTEAFF
d_gene: TRBD2; v_gene: TRBV5-1; abundance: NA; j_gene: TRBJ2-2; CDR3nt: TGCGCCAGCAGCTTGACTAGCGGGGCCACCGGGGAGCTGTTTTTT; CDR3aa: CASSLTSGATGELFF
d_gene: NA; v_gene: TRBV29-1; abundance: NA; j_gene: TRBJ2-1; CDR3nt: TGCAGCGCCGGGTTCGTCCTCAATGAGCAGTTCTTC; CDR3aa: CSAGFVLNEQFF
d_gene: TRBD1; v_gene: TRBV20-1; abundance: NA; j_gene: TRBJ2-1; CDR3nt: TGCAGTGCTAGCCCGGGACAGGGCTACTTCTTC; CDR3aa: CSASPGQGYFF
d_gene: TRBD1; v_gene: TRBV30; abundance: few; j_gene: TRBJ1-1; CDR3nt: TGTGCCTGGAGTCGAACAGGGGTTGAAGCTTTCTTT; CDR3aa: CAWSRTGVEAFF
d_gene: NA; v_gene: TRBV15; abundance: few; j_gene: TRBJ2-5; CDR3nt: TGTGCCACCAGCAGAGCTGATTACCGAGAGACCCAGTACTTC; CDR3aa: CATSRADYRETQYF
d_gene: TRBD2; v_gene: TRBV11-2; abundance: many; j_gene: TRBJ2-7; CDR3nt: TGTGCCAGCAGCTTAACTCCTCCGGGACTAGCGGGAGCATATGAGCAGTACTTC; CDR3aa: CASSLTPPGLAGAYEQYF
d_gene: NA; v_gene: TRBV30; abundance: few; j_gene: TRBJ1-5; CDR3nt: TGTGCCTGGAGTGTAGGACGGCAGAATCAGCCCCAGCATTTT; CDR3aa: CAWSVGRQNQPQHF
d_gene: NA; v_gene: TRBV7-9; abundance: NA; j_gene: TRBJ1-1; CDR3nt: TGTGCCAGCAGAGACAGACACGGGGGCACTGAAGCTTTCTTT; CDR3aa: CASRDRHGGTEAFF
d_gene: NA; v_gene: TRBV10-3; abundance: few; j_gene: TRBJ2-7; CDR3nt: TGTGCCATCAGTGAGTCCACACTCTACGAGCAGTACTTC; CDR3aa: CAISESTLYEQYF
d_gene: NA; v_gene: TRBV29-1; abundance: many; j_gene: TRBJ2-7; CDR3nt: TGCAGCGGGAGAAGCTCCTACGAGCAGTACTTC; CDR3aa: CSGRSSYEQYF
d_gene: TRBD1; v_gene: TRBV5-1; abundance: many; j_gene: TRBJ2-5; CDR3nt: TGCGCCAGCAGCCTGGGACAGCTCCAAGAGACCCAGTACTTC; CDR3aa: CASSLGQLQETQYF
d_gene: NA; v_gene: TRBV4-2; abundance: NA; j_gene: TRBJ2-1; CDR3nt: TGTGCCAGCAGCCAAGCGGACAGCAAAGACAATGAGCAGTTCTTC; CDR3aa: CASSQADSKDNEQFF
d_gene: TRBD2; v_gene: TRBV10-1; abundance: many; j_gene: TRBJ2-1; CDR3nt: TGCGCCAGCAGTACGTCTAGCGGGAATGAGCAGTTCTTC; CDR3aa: CASSTSSGNEQFF
d_gene: TRBD1; v_gene: TRBV3-1; abundance: few; j_gene: TRBJ1-4; CDR3nt: TGTGCCAGCAGTCCGGACAGGGCGCTTGAAAAACTGTTTTTT; CDR3aa: CASSPDRALEKLFF
d_gene: TRBD1; v_gene: TRBV25-1; abundance: many; j_gene: TRBJ1-5; CDR3nt: TGTGCCAGCAGTGAGTCGACAGGGGATCAGCCCCAGCATTTT; CDR3aa: CASSESTGDQPQHF
d_gene: NA; v_gene: TRBV6-2/TRBV6-3; abundance: NA; j_gene: TRBJ1-6; CDR3nt: TGTGCCAGCAGTTACATCAGGGTGAATTCACCCCTCCACTTT; CDR3aa: CASSYIRVNSPLHF
d_gene: TRBD1; v_gene: TRBV12-3/TRBV12-4; abundance: NA; j_gene: TRBJ2-3; CDR3nt: TGTGCCAGCAGTTTAGATTTCTGGACAGGGGGCGCGATTACAGATACGCAGTATTTT; CDR3aa: CASSLDFWTGGAITDTQYF
d_gene: NA; v_gene: TRBV5-1; abundance: NA; j_gene: TRBJ1-1; CDR3nt: TGCGCCAGCAGGGCAGGGCCTGGGCGGGCTTTCTTT; CDR3aa: CASRAGPGRAFF
d_gene: NA; v_gene: TRBV12-3/TRBV12-4; abundance: NA; j_gene: TRBJ1-4; CDR3nt: TGTGCCAGCAGTTCTCTAGGGGGGAATGAAAAACTGTTTTTT; CDR3aa: CASSSLGGNEKLFF
d_gene: TRBD2; v_gene: TRBV5-1; abundance: many; j_gene: TRBJ2-1; CDR3nt: TGCGCCAGCAGCTGGAGGACTAGCGGGAGTTATGAGCAGTTCTTC; CDR3aa: CASSWRTSGSYEQFF
d_gene: NA; v_gene: TRBV24-1; abundance: NA; j_gene: TRBJ2-5; CDR3nt: TGTGCCACCGGGGACCAAGAGACCCAGTACTTC; CDR3aa: CATGDQETQYF
d_gene: TRBD1; v_gene: TRBV3-1; abundance: few; j_gene: TRBJ2-3; CDR3nt: TGTGCCAGCAGTCGACAGGGTCCAGATACGCAGTATTTT; CDR3aa: CASSRQGPDTQYF